This record concerns one T cell receptor beta chain sequence. Between the trimmed V and J ends, which lost 0 bases and 10 bases, there was a span of 19 bases. This CDR3 spans 15 amino acids. Germline-derived CDR1 and CDR2 are GTSNPN and SVGIG (reference sequence). The source of the sample is a study of shared clonotypes between healthy human individuals. Genomic DNA of each subset was evenly split across several immunoSEQ plates. Generated by immunoSEQ multiplex PCR, the TCRdb table keeps only in-frame clones and is missing some. The data show hundreds of thousands of clones, around 76% seen once. The TCR originated in a woman aged 40 to 50 in good health. Some clones in this sample may be carry-over from other donors' samples. Source material: PBMCs. V usage is TRBV30 and J usage is TRBJ2-1, with D possibly matching TRBD2 (5 bases). CDR3 in DNA: TGTGCCTGGAGTGTAACCCTCCCAGCGGAAGGAGAGCAGTTCTTC. This sequence encodes CAWSVTLPAEGEQFF.